This TCR beta chain was observed in a study of cytomegalovirus exposure and HLA in healthy donors. In the case of this clone: Its specificity is unknown.

Study-wide points: Association of a missense DCLRE1C variant with TCR beta V- and J-gene trimming was reported in a later analysis.

Primers included in the PCR were 60 Vbeta and 13 Jbeta primers. The assay was immunoSEQ multiplex PCR, and TCRdb's table has in-frame clones only and misses some. The sample yields some 150,000 clones, 70% to 85% seen once. The donors comprised healthy bone marrow donors. The ends were cut back, 4 bases at V and 3 bases at J, with 13 bases in the middle. This CDR3 comprises 14 residues. Germline V CDR1 and CDR2: SGHRS, YFSETQ. The receptor comes from a woman aged 40-49 years in good health and CMV-seronegative. Sequenced material: PBMCs. This chain joins TRBV5-1 and TRBJ1-1, with D possibly TRBD1 on 5 matching bases. Written as DNA, the CDR3 is TGCGCCAGCAGCGAGGTGACAGACCACACTGAAGCTTTCTTT. Protein sequence: CASSEVTDHTEAFF.